Following are 13 T cell receptor beta chains from one sample sequenced in a study of blood T cell repertoires in COVID-19. Measured with immunoSEQ multiplex PCR; TCRdb has only the in-frame clones, and not every one. The table lists some 230,000 clones, roughly 80% of them singletons. Sequenced: peripheral blood. The receptors were sampled from a woman aged 55-70 years who had recovered from COVID-19.

V and J are TRBV18 and TRBJ2-3; D unresolved. The CDR3 totals 14 residues. Germline V gene data show CDR1 as KGHSH and CDR2 as LQKENI. V gave up 3 bases and J gave up 9 bases, with 16 bases separating them. Here the CDR3 DNA reads TGTGCCAGCTCACCGCCCGGTGAATTCGGGACGCAGTATTTT. Residues: CASSPPGEFGTQYF.

This clone was counted many times. The genes are TRBV6-4 and TRBJ2-2; D is perhaps TRBD2 (5 bases). The V gene lost 4 bases and the J gene lost 3 bases, with 9 bases spanning the gap. CDR1 is MRHNA and CDR2 is SNTAGT in the germline V gene. The CDR3 has 14 residues. CDR3 coding DNA: TGTGCCAGCAGTGTTAGCGCAGACACCGGGGAGCTGTTTTTT. Protein: CASSVSADTGELFF.

The chain is built from TRBV10-3 and TRBJ1-3, with a possible D match to TRBD1 (6 bases). The CDR3 has 16 amino acids. Per germline, CDR1 ENHRY and CDR2 SYGVKD. Trimming removed 4 bases at V and 0 bases at J, with 13 bases between. The CDR3 reads CAISAQTTGSGNTIYF. For the CDR3, the DNA is TGTGCCATCAGTGCACAAACGACAGGCTCTGGAAACACCATATATTTT.

The J gene is TRBJ1-3, the V gene TRBV18, with D possibly TRBD1 on 5 matching bases. CDR1 and CDR2 from the germline V gene are KGHSH and LQKENI. This CDR3 is built from 16 residues. Trimming took 4 bases from V and 0 from J, leaving 13 bases between them. DNA for the CDR3: TGTGCCAGCTCACAGGGACTGCCGAGCTCTGGAAACACCATATATTTT. This codes for CASSQGLPSSGNTIYF.

The V and J genes are TRBV5-4 and TRBJ2-3; perhaps TRBD2 as D (7 bases). The germline gives CDR1 SGHNT, CDR2 YYREEE (reference sequence). V was clipped by 0 bases and J by 1 base, with 12 bases between them. This CDR3 is built from 16 residues. The CDR3 region has the DNA TGTGCCAGCAGCTTGGTCGGGGGGCCGGGCACAGATACGCAGTATTTT. The encoded protein is CASSLVGGPGTDTQYF.

This clone was picked up a small number of times. The chain employs TRBV15 and TRBJ1-5, with a weak D call TRBD1 (5 bases). Trimming took off 5 bases at V and 7 bases at J, with 15 bases between the two ends. Germline V lookup: CDR1 LNHNV, CDR2 YYDKDF (reference sequence). This CDR3 is built from 14 residues. As DNA, the CDR3 is TGTGCCACCAGCCCGGGGGGAATACTACAGCCCCAGCATTTT. Translated: CATSPGGILQPQHF.

The CDR3 DNA follows: TGCGCCAGCAGCCAAGATGATCGGGGGGCCAACTTTAACCGATATGGCTACACCTTC. This codes for CASSQDDRGANFNRYGYTF. The rearrangement joins TRBV4-1 to TRBJ1-2; maybe TRBD1 (6 bases). The CDR3 has 19 residues. V lost 0 bases to trimming and J lost 5 bases, with 25 bases between them. Germline-derived CDR1 and CDR2 are MGHRA and YSYEKL.

The rearrangement links TRBV9 to TRBJ2-1; 12 bases are shared with TRBD2. Germline assignment: CDR1 SGDLS and CDR2 YYNGEE. With 4 bases clipped from V and 0 bases from J, the junction kept 17 bases outside the gene matches. This CDR3 is built from 21 residues. The CDR3 DNA sequence: TGTGCCAGCAGCTACCCCGAGAGACTAGCGGGGGATCGGAGCTCCTACAATGAGCAGTTCTTC. It specifies CASSYPERLAGDRSSYNEQFF.

V usage is TRBV15 and J usage is TRBJ2-1, with TRBD1 identical over 9 bases. V lost 6 bases, J lost 4 bases, and 13 bases stayed unmatched. CDR3 length: 17 amino acids. CDR1 and CDR2 from the germline V gene are LNHNV and YYDKDF (reference sequence). CDR3 in amino acids: CATSGPFLGQGYNEQFF. CDR3 DNA: TGTGCCACCAGTGGACCTTTTTTGGGACAGGGATACAATGAGCAGTTCTTC.

The gene calls are TRBV6-5 and TRBJ1-4; 9 nucleotides agree with TRBD1. The CDR3 contains 14 residues. The ends lost 6 bases at V and 7 bases at J; junction bases unmatched: 6. CDR1 and CDR2 (germline): MNHEY, SVGAGI. As DNA, the CDR3 is TGTGCCAGCAGATCGACAGGGGGACGTGAAAAACTGTTTTTT. Its translation: CASRSTGGREKLFF.

The chain combines TRBV6-2 or TRBV6-3 with TRBJ1-1; 11 nucleotides agree with TRBD1. The CDR3 covers 17 residues. Germline lookup yields CDR1 MNHEY and CDR2 SVGEGT. After removal of 0 bases from V and 0 bases from J, the junction contained 3 bases not matched to a gene. DNA of the CDR3: TGTGCCAGCAGTTACTCGGACAGGGGGCCTTTGAACACTGAAGCTTTCTTT. Residues: CASSYSDRGPLNTEAFF.

The rearrangement links TRBV11-2 to TRBJ1-2, with a possible D match to TRBD1 (6 bases). In germline, CDR1 is SGHAT, CDR2 FQNNGV. The CDR3 contains 13 residues. The CDR3 DNA reads as TGTTTATCTAGGGCAGGGGTATATAATGGCTACACCTTC. It encodes CLSRAGVYNGYTF.

V gene TRBV18 combines with J gene TRBJ1-1; the match to TRBD1 covers 8 bases. The V gene's germline CDR1 is KGHSH and CDR2 LQKENI. The CDR3 sequence is 14 residues long. After removal of 4 bases from V and 5 bases from J, the junction contained 6 bases not matched to a gene. DNA for the CDR3: TGTGCCAGCTCACTAGCGACAGGGGAAACTGAAGCTTTCTTT. Protein: CASSLATGETEAFF.